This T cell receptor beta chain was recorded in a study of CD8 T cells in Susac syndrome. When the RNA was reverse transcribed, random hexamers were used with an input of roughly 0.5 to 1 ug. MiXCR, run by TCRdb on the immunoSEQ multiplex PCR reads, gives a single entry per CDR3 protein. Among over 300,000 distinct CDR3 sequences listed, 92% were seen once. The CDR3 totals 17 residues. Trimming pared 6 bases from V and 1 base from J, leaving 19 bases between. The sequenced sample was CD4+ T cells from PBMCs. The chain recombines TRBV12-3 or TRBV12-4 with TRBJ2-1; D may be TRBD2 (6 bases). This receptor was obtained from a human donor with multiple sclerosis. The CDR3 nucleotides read TGTGCCAGCAGCCATCGACGGGAGTACGTGTCCTACAATGAGCAGTTCTTC. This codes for CASSHRREYVSYNEQFF.